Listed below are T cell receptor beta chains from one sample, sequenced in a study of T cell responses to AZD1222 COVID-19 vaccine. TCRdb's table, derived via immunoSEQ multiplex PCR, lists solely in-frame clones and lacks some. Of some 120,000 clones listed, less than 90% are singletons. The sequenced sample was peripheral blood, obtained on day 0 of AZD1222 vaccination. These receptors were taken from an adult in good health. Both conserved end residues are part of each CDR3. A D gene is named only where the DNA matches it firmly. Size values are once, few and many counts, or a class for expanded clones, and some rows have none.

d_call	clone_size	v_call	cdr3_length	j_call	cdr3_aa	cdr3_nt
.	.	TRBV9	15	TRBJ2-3	CASSAQSGGTDTQYF	TGTGCCAGCAGCGCCCAGTCGGGGGGCACAGATACGCAGTATTTT
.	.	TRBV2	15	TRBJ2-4	CASSPGGLAKNIQYF	TGTGCCAGCAGTCCCGGCGGACTAGCCAAAAACATTCAGTACTTC
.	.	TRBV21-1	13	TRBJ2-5	CASSGGSVETQYF	TGTGCCAGCAGCGGTGGGTCAGTTGAGACCCAGTACTTC
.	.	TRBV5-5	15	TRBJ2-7	CASSLARGANDEQYF	TGTGCCAGCAGCTTGGCCCGAGGGGCGAACGACGAGCAGTACTTC
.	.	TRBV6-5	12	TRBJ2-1	CASSYSRGEQFF	TGTGCCAGCAGTTACTCGCGGGGTGAGCAGTTCTTC
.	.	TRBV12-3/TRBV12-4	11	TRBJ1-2	CASSSGYGYTF	TGTGCCAGCAGTTCCGGCTATGGCTACACCTTC
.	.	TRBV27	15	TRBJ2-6	CASSFAGSGANVLTF	TGTGCCAGCAGTTTCGCGGGATCTGGGGCCAACGTCCTGACTTTC
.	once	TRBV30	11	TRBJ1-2	CAWSPSYGYTF	TGTGCCTGGAGTCCTAGCTATGGCTACACCTTC
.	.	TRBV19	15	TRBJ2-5	CASSPNRATTETQYF	TGTGCCAGTAGTCCCAATCGGGCCACGACCGAGACCCAGTACTTC
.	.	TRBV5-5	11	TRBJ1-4	CASSFGSGLFF	TGTGCCAGCAGCTTTGGAAGTGGGCTGTTTTTT
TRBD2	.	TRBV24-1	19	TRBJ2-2	CATSDPGLAGAGDTGELFF	TGTGCCACCAGTGATCCCGGACTAGCGGGAGCCGGAGACACCGGGGAGCTGTTTTTT
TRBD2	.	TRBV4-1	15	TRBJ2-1	CASSQGTSGENEQFF	TGCGCCAGCAGCCAAGGGACTAGCGGGGAAAATGAGCAGTTCTTC
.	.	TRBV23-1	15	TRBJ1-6	CASSLPRRGESPLHF	TGCGCCAGCAGTCTCCCCCGTCGGGGGGAGTCACCCCTCCACTTT
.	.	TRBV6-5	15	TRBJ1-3	CASKILRDSGNTIYF	TGTGCCAGCAAAATCCTCAGGGACTCTGGAAACACCATATATTTT
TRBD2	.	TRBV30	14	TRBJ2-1	CAWGGTSVLNEQFF	TGTGCCTGGGGCGGGACTAGCGTACTCAATGAGCAGTTCTTC
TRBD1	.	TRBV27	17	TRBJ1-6	CASSPGTGVSYNSPLHF	TGTGCCAGCAGTCCCGGGACAGGGGTCTCCTATAATTCACCCCTCCACTTT
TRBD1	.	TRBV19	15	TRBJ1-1	CASSLDREEETEAFF	TGTGCCAGTAGTCTGGACAGGGAGGAGGAGACCGAAGCTTTCTTT
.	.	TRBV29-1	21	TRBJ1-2	CSVEDPRTVSETARSNYGYTF	TGCAGCGTTGAAGATCCTAGAACGGTTAGCGAGACAGCCCGTTCTAACTATGGCTACACCTTC
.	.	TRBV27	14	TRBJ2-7	CASSLTGAIGEQYF	TGTGCCAGCAGTTTAACGGGGGCCATCGGCGAGCAGTACTTC
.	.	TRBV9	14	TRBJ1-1	CASSAGNRNTEAFF	TGTGCCAGCAGCGCCGGGAACAGGAACACTGAAGCTTTCTTT
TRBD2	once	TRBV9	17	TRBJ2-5	CASSAHLGGGYQETQYF	TGTGCCAGCAGCGCCCACCTGGGCGGGGGGTATCAAGAGACCCAGTACTTC
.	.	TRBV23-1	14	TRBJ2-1	CASSQPRLVWEQFF	TGCGCCAGCAGTCAGCCACGACTAGTTTGGGAGCAGTTCTTC
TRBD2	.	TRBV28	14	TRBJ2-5	CASSVGGAQETQYF	TGTGCCAGCAGTGTCGGGGGGGCCCAAGAGACCCAGTACTTC
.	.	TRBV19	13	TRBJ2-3	CASSTGRTDTQYF	TGTGCCAGTAGTACCGGCCGCACAGATACGCAGTATTTT
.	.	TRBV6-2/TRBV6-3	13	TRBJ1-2	CASSFDTNYGYTF	TGTGCCAGCAGCTTTGACACGAACTATGGCTACACCTTC
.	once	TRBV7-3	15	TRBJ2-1	CASSYDPSSYNEQFF	TGTGCCAGCAGCTACGACCCTAGCTCCTACAATGAGCAGTTCTTC
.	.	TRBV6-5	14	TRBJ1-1	CASRTGLANTEAFF	TGTGCCAGCAGAACAGGGCTTGCGAACACTGAAGCTTTCTTT
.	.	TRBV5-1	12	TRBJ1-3	CASSANQDTIYF	TGCGCCAGCAGCGCCAACCAGGACACCATATATTTT
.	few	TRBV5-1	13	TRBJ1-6	CASSTTANSPLHF	TGCGCCAGCAGCACAACCGCCAATTCACCCCTCCACTTT
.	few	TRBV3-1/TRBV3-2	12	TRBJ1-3	CASSLSGNTIYF	TGTGCCAGCAGCCTTTCAGGAAACACCATATATTTT
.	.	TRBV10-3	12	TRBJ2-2	CAIGRNTGELFF	TGTGCCATCGGGAGGAACACCGGGGAGCTGTTTTTT
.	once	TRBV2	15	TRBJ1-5	CASSELSGGEQPQHF	TGTGCCAGCAGTGAACTTTCCGGGGGTGAGCAGCCCCAGCATTTT
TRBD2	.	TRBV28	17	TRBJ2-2	CASSLGQAGDNTGELFF	TGTGCCAGCAGTTTAGGTCAGGCGGGAGATAACACCGGGGAGCTGTTTTTT
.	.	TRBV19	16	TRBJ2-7	CASSISGGLSSYEQYF	TGTGCCAGTAGTATTTCCGGCGGGCTGAGCTCCTACGAGCAGTACTTC
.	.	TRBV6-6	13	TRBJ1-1	CASSPAMNTEAFF	TGTGCCAGCAGTCCCGCCATGAACACTGAAGCTTTCTTT
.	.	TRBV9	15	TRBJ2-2	CASSVGGGPTGELFF	TGTGCCAGCAGCGTAGGGGGGGGCCCCACCGGGGAGCTGTTTTTT
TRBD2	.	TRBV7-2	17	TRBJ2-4	CASSLVVAGGAKNIQYF	TGTGCCAGCAGCTTAGTGGTCGCGGGGGGGGCCAAAAACATTCAGTACTTC
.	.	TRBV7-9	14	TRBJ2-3	CASSFSGLTDTQYF	TGTGCCAGCAGCTTTAGCGGACTCACAGATACGCAGTATTTT
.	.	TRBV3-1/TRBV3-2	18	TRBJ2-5	CASSQDLIRTAPGETQYF	TGTGCCAGCAGCCAAGATTTGATCCGGACGGCCCCGGGGGAGACCCAGTACTTC
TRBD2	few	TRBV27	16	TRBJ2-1	CASSSGTSGRGDEQFF	TGTGCCAGCAGTTCAGGGACTAGCGGGAGAGGAGATGAGCAGTTCTTC
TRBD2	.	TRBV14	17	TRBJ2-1	CASSPHTGTSGRAKQFF	TGTGCCTCCTCACCCCATACCGGGACTAGCGGGAGGGCCAAGCAGTTCTTC
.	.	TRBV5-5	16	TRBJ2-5	CASSLAVVGGQETQYF	TGTGCCAGCAGCTTGGCAGTTGTTGGGGGGCAAGAGACCCAGTACTTC
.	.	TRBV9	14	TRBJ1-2	CASERGGGRYGYTF	TGTGCCAGCGAACGTGGGGGAGGACGTTATGGCTACACCTTC
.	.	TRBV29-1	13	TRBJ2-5	CSVVGAVVETQYF	TGCAGCGTTGTGGGGGCGGTGGTGGAGACCCAGTACTTC
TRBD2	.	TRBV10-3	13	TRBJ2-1	CATQRGADNEQFF	TGTGCCACCCAGCGGGGGGCAGACAATGAGCAGTTCTTC
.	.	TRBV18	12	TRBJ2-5	CASSPVVETQYF	TGTGCCAGCTCACCGGTAGTGGAGACCCAGTACTTC